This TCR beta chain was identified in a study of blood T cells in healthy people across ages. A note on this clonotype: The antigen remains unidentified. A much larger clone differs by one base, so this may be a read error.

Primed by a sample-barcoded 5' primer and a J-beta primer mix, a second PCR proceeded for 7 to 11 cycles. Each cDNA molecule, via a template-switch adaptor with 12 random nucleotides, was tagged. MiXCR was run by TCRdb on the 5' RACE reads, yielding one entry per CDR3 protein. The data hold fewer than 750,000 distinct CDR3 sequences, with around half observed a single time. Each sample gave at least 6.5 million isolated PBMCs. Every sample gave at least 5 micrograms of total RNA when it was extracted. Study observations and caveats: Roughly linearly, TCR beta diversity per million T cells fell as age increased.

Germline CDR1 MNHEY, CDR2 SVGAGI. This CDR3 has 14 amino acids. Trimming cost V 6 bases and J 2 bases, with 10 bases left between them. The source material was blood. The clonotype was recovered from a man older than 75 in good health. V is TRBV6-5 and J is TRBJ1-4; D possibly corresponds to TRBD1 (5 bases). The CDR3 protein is CASSQRGTNEKLFF. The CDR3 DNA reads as TGTGCCAGCAGCCAACGGGGGACTAATGAAAAACTGTTTTTT.